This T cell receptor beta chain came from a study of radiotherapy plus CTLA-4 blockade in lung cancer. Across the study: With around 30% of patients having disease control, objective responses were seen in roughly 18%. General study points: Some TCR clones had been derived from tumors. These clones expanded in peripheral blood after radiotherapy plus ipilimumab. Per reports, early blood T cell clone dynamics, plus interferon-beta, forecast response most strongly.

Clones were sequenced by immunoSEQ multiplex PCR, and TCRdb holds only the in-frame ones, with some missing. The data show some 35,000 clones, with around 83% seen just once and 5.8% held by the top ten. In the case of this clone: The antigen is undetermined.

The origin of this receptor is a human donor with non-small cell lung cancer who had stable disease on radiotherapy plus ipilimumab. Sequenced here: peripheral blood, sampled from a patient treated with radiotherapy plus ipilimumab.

The CDR3, as DNA: TGTGCCAGCAGCTCCTCGGGGGGGTGGGGACAGCCCCAGCATTTT. The encoded protein is CASSSSGGWGQPQHF. The chain combines TRBV7-8 with TRBJ1-5, with D tentatively TRBD1 (5 bases). Germline loops: CDR1 SGHVS, CDR2 FQNEAQ. The V and J ends lost 4 bases and 7 bases respectively, with 17 bases between them. The CDR3 extends over 15 amino acids. Full variable domain (missing parts from reference TRBV7-8 and TRBJ1-5): GAGVSQSPRYKVAKRGQDVALRCDPISGHVSLFWYQQALGQGPEFLTYFQNEAQLDKSGLPSDRFFAERPEGSVSTLKIQRTQQEDSAVYLCASSSSGGWGQPQHFGDGTRLSIL.